This TCR beta chain was recorded in a study of early T cells in non-severe SARS-CoV-2 infection. Many counts were recorded for this clonotype. This CDR3 has 18 residues. Germline-derived CDR1 and CDR2 are DFQATT and SNEGSKA (reference sequence). Trimming pared 0 bases from V and 2 bases from J, leaving 17 bases between. In the library, individual cDNA molecules carried attached unique molecular identifiers. TCRdb reanalysed the 5' RACE reads using MiXCR and keeps one entry per CDR3 protein. The sample has 55,000 to 85,000 distinct CDR3 sequences, around 12% seen once. The sample taken for sequencing was whole blood. The TCR was taken from an adult who was a healthcare worker with PCR-confirmed SARS-CoV-2 infection or an uninfected control (not recorded which). The chain joins TRBV20-1 to TRBJ2-6; possible D gene TRBD2, 5 bases. This CDR3 is CSARDRRTWPPGANVLTF. As DNA, the CDR3 is TGCAGTGCTAGAGATAGAAGGACTTGGCCGCCTGGGGCCAACGTCCTGACTTTC.